This T cell receptor (beta chain) was sequenced in a study of blood T cells in healthy people across ages. Together with a sample-barcoded 5' primer, a J-beta primer mix was included in a second PCR lasting about 6 to 11 cycles. In TCRdb, the 5' RACE reads were re-called with MiXCR into one record per CDR3 protein. The table shows 800,000 or so distinct CDR3 sequences, with around 25% occurring only once. This clonotype was seen a handful of times. The germline V gene has CDR1 SGHAT and CDR2 FQNNGV. This CDR3 comprises 14 residues. Losses at the gene ends were 5 bases for V and 4 bases for J; bases not matched to a gene: 7. In addition, the sample was reused for a study of T cells of mothers and their children.

The sample comprised blood. The TCR originated in a boy aged 5-17 years in good health. The rearrangement uses TRBV11-2 and TRBJ2-7; 8 nucleotides line up with TRBD1. This CDR3 is CASSGQGARYEQYF. CDR3 bases: TGTGCCAGCAGCGGGCAGGGGGCCAGGTACGAGCAGTACTTC.